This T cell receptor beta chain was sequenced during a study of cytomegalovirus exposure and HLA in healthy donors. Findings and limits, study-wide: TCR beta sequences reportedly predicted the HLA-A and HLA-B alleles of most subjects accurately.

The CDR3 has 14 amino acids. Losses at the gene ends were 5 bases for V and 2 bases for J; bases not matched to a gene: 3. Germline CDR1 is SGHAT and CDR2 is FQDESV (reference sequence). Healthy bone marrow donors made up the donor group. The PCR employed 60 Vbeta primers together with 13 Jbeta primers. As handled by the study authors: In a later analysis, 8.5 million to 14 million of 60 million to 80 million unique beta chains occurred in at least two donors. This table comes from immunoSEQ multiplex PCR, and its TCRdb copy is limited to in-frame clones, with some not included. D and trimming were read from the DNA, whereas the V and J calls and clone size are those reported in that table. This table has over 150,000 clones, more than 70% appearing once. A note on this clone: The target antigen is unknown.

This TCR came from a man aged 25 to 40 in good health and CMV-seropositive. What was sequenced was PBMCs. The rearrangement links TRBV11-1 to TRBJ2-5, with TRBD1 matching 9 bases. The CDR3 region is CASSHRGRQETQYF. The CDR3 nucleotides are TGTGCCAGCAGCCACAGGGGGCGACAAGAGACCCAGTACTTC.